The present entry profiles one TCR beta chain with its context. These data originate in a study of shared clonotypes between healthy human individuals. The protocol was immunoSEQ multiplex PCR, while the TCRdb copy is restricted to in-frame clones and leaves out a portion. There are 2 million to 2.5 million clones in the sample; approximately 96% occur only once, and less than 0.15% lies in the top ten. The receptor was derived from a man younger than 35 in good health. The specimen sequenced was naive CD4+ T cells sorted from blood. Subset reported: CD45RA+ positively selected.

The CDR3 protein is CATSSPYGGTDEQFF. The CDR3 nucleotides read TGTGCCACCAGCAGCCCTTATGGAGGCACCGATGAGCAGTTCTTC. The V call is TRBV15, the J call TRBJ2-1, with D possibly being TRBD2 (5 bases). Germline V CDR1 and CDR2: LNHNV, YYDKDF (reference sequence). This CDR3 has 15 residues. The V end lost 3 bases, the J end lost 8 bases, and 17 bases lay between the germline ends.